The rows below give T cell receptor beta chains drawn from one sample of a study of cytomegalovirus exposure and HLA in healthy donors. Assay: immunoSEQ multiplex PCR; the TCRdb copy retains only in-frame clones and omits some. Here the sample spans tens of thousands of clones, 6.5% to 8% being singletons. Input material: PBMCs. These receptors all stem from a man aged 50-59 years in good health and CMV-seronegative. Each CDR3 is given with its conserved first and last residue. A D gene is named only where the DNA matches it firmly.

d_call	v_call	j_call	cdr3_aa
.	TRBV4-3	TRBJ2-1	CASSQDPPFRYNEQFF
TRBD1	TRBV7-9	TRBJ2-5	CASSPGTVIQETQYF
TRBD2	TRBV28	TRBJ2-7	CASSLFGTSGGPYEQYF
TRBD2	TRBV18	TRBJ2-7	CASSPGLADLYEQYF
TRBD1	TRBV9	TRBJ2-3	CASSVWTGGRTDTQYF
.	TRBV18	TRBJ2-7	CASSPSGYAGYEQYF
TRBD1	TRBV6-6	TRBJ2-7	CASTTGVSYEQYF
TRBD2	TRBV5-1	TRBJ2-1	CASSLTSGVLNEQFF
TRBD1	TRBV27	TRBJ1-1	CASSLRQGAGNTEAFF
.	TRBV7-9	TRBJ2-3	CASSLALKGQFTDTQYF
TRBD1	TRBV5-1	TRBJ2-7	CASSHGQGWFGSSRTEQYF
TRBD2	TRBV28	TRBJ2-7	CASVAPGDYSSYEQYF
.	TRBV19	TRBJ1-5	CASSTQGLSNQPQHF
.	TRBV27	TRBJ1-2	CASSSLTEPNYGYTF
.	TRBV4-1	TRBJ2-7	CASSQVKEGGYEQYF
.	TRBV6-6	TRBJ1-1	CASSLEGWTEAFF
.	TRBV2	TRBJ1-1	CASSEAFGNTEAFF
.	TRBV5-4	TRBJ2-5	CASSLGGTEQETQYF
.	TRBV30	TRBJ1-6	CAWSESNSPLHF
TRBD2	TRBV7-9	TRBJ2-3	CASSLLAGGPGDTQYF
.	TRBV12-5	TRBJ2-3	CASGLSDQGSGTDTQYF
.	TRBV6-1	TRBJ1-6	CASTGNRLGNSPLHF
TRBD2	TRBV2	TRBJ2-3	CASGGGGSWLDTQYF
TRBD1	TRBV28	TRBJ1-5	CASSGSGQGNQPQHF
.	TRBV2	TRBJ1-1	CASSDILNTEAFF
TRBD1	TRBV7-2	TRBJ2-2	CASRQGQGGSAGELFF
TRBD2	TRBV6-5	TRBJ2-3	CASSYWRGASTDTQYF
TRBD1	TRBV6-5	TRBJ2-7	CASQTRTGNSYEQYF
TRBD1	TRBV28	TRBJ1-3	CASSLFGTGDRLSGNTIYF
.	TRBV29-1	TRBJ2-1	CSVRNSSYNEQFF
.	TRBV5-1	TRBJ2-3	CASSFNTDTQYF
.	TRBV5-6	TRBJ1-6	CASTVRSENSPLHF
TRBD1	TRBV28	TRBJ1-2	CASSRTGFYTF
TRBD1	TRBV5-1	TRBJ1-1	CASSPGQGVMNTEAFF
TRBD1	TRBV5-1	TRBJ1-1	CASSGRTGPTEAFF
.	TRBV6-5	TRBJ1-2	CASSFIFGQRYGYTF
.	TRBV15	TRBJ2-3	CATSSRDWPGTDTQYF
TRBD2	TRBV7-6	TRBJ2-5	CASSDLTSGGETQYF
TRBD1	TRBV29-1	TRBJ1-1	CSVARGDTEAFF
.	TRBV7-9	TRBJ2-1	CASSIQSQNNEQFF
.	TRBV5-4	TRBJ2-3	CASSLESAGRTDTQYF
.	TRBV18	TRBJ2-5	CASSSDTRFETQYF
.	TRBV25-1	TRBJ1-1	CASSEYSAGNTEAFF
.	TRBV29-1	TRBJ1-1	CSTGGTGTEAFF
.	TRBV19	TRBJ1-2	CASKRWTASYGYTF
.	TRBV4-2	TRBJ2-2	CASSSDMVLSTGELFF
.	TRBV10-3	TRBJ2-3	CAISSTDTQYF
.	TRBV6-5	TRBJ1-3	CASSYSEISSGNTIYF
.	TRBV10-1	TRBJ2-1	CASSEGATYNEQFF
TRBD1	TRBV28	TRBJ1-1	CASSRDPEGAGEAFF
TRBD2	TRBV5-1	TRBJ2-2	CASSLLSGENTGELFF
TRBD1	TRBV6-4	TRBJ1-1	CASRRQGNTEAFF
TRBD1	TRBV2	TRBJ2-5	CASSEARTGQETQYF
TRBD2	TRBV5-4	TRBJ2-1	CASSRASGGANEQFF
TRBD1	TRBV19	TRBJ1-2	CASSITGVSGYTF
TRBD1	TRBV7-2	TRBJ1-5	CASSLNSPGQLNQPQHF
.	TRBV5-5	TRBJ2-7	CASSMLGGGQYF
TRBD2	TRBV7-6	TRBJ2-2	CASSLNVMAGGQNTGELFF
TRBD1	TRBV5-1	TRBJ2-4	CASSLGGGAGAKNIQYF